Below are 28 T cell receptor beta chains sequenced from a single sample in a study of cytomegalovirus exposure and HLA in healthy donors (dated by TCRdb to 2016 to 2017). The protocol used for the library was the immunoSEQ multiplex PCR assay. For the multiplex PCR, a mixture combining 60 forward primers for TCR Vbeta segments and 13 reverse primers for TCR Jbeta segments was used. In TCRdb, the immuneACCESS table is reduced to in-frame sequences with V and J assigned. These tables do not hold every clone; where another copy was compared, an unresolved V gene accounts for under half, and the others remain unexplained. Here the sample has approximately 100,000 clones; about two thirds occur a single time. The ten largest clones take up roughly 0.76% of the sample. The specimen sequenced was PBMCs. Source of these receptors: a boy aged 5-17 years in good health and CMV-seronegative.

This clone showed up just once. J is TRBJ2-1 and V is TRBV5-1; D remains unclear. Trimming shortened V by 7 bases and J by 7 bases, and 12 bases separated the two germline ends. Germline-derived CDR1 and CDR2 are SGHRS and YFSETQ. The CDR3 length is 12 residues. The CDR3 protein is CASGDGLNEQFF. DNA of the CDR3: TGCGCCAGCGGTGATGGGCTTAATGAGCAGTTCTTC.

This clone appeared a few times. This chain uses TRBV7-2 with TRBJ1-2; weak D call: TRBD1 (6 bases). Trimming cost V 1 base and J 4 bases, with 13 bases left between them. The germline CDR1 and CDR2 sequences are SGHTA and FQGNSA. CDR3 size: 15 residues. The CDR3 here is CASSLEVGAGYGYTF. CDR3 nucleotides: TGTGCCAGCAGCTTAGAGGTGGGGGCGGGCTATGGCTACACCTTC.

This clone was counted once. V usage is TRBV28 and J usage is TRBJ2-2; 9 nucleotides align to TRBD1. Germline trimming cut 3 bases from V and 8 bases from J; bases unmatched to any gene: 25. Germline V gives CDR1 MDHEN, CDR2 SYDVKM. CDR3 length: 21 amino acids. This CDR3 reads CASSFPRKVPGQGKRLGELFF. CDR3 DNA sequence: TGTGCCAGCAGTTTCCCCCGCAAAGTACCGGGACAGGGAAAGAGGTTGGGGGAGCTGTTTTTT.

The chain employs TRBV7-3 and TRBJ2-3; D is perhaps TRBD2 (5 bases). The CDR3 has 13 residues. Trimming removed 5 bases from V and 6 bases from J, with 12 bases in between. Germline-derived CDR1 and CDR2 are SGHTA and FQGTGA. As DNA, the CDR3 is TGTGCCAGCAGCCCATCCGGGATGGATACGCAGTATTTT. Its translation: CASSPSGMDTQYF.

The CDR3 DNA sequence: TGCGCCAGCAGCCCCTTCCGTTTGTCGGAGGGGACCGGGGAGCTGTTTTTT. This codes for CASSPFRLSEGTGELFF. The chain joins TRBV5-1 to TRBJ2-2; maybe TRBD2 (6 bases). V was trimmed by 4 bases and J by 5 bases, leaving 21 bases between them. The CDR3 runs to 17 residues. CDR1 SGHRS and CDR2 YFSETQ come from the germline V gene.

V gene TRBV11-2 combines with J gene TRBJ1-1; D is perhaps TRBD1 (6 bases). Germline V gives CDR1 SGHAT, CDR2 FQNNGV. V dropped 7 bases and J dropped 1 base, with 13 bases sitting between them. This CDR3 is 14 amino acids long. CDR3 sequence (DNA): TGTGCCAGCACTCGACAGGCCGGGAACACTGAAGCTTTCTTT. This encodes CASTRQAGNTEAFF.

This clone was found a few times. J is TRBJ2-7 and V is TRBV2; a weak D match, TRBD2 (7 bases). V lost 8 bases and J lost 6, with 14 bases in between. The CDR3 consists of 12 residues. Germline CDR1 is SNHLY and CDR2 is FYNNEI. The CDR3, as DNA: TGTGCCAGCTACCGGGGGGCTAGCGAGCAGTACTTC. It yields the protein CASYRGASEQYF.

The genes are TRBV5-6 and TRBJ2-3; maybe TRBD2 (6 bases). CDR1 and CDR2 (germline): SGHDT, YYEEEE. Trimming shortened V by 4 bases and J by 11 bases, and 20 bases separated the two germline ends. The CDR3 covers 14 residues. The CDR3 bases are TGTGCCAGCAGCCCTTTGGGGAGGCGAGGGATGCAGTATTTT. Translating it yields CASSPLGRRGMQYF.

This rearrangement joins TRBV11-2 to TRBJ1-5; no reliable D call. From germline, CDR1 is SGHAT and CDR2 FQNNGV. The CDR3 is 13 residues long. V was pared by 8 bases and J by 4 bases, with 12 bases between. The CDR3 is CASSSETNQPQHF. The CDR3 bases are TGTGCCAGCTCCTCAGAGACTAATCAGCCCCAGCATTTT.

The chain couples TRBV18 to TRBJ1-5; D ambiguous. The V gene's germline CDR1 is KGHSH and CDR2 LQKENI. Trimming took off 2 bases at V and 4 bases at J, with 6 bases between the two ends. The CDR3 is 13 residues long. The chain's CDR3 is CASSPALNQPQHF. The CDR3 coding sequence is TGTGCCAGCTCACCAGCACTTAATCAGCCCCAGCATTTT. The full variable domain, completed using reference TRBV18 and TRBJ1-5, is NAGVMQNPRHLVRRRGQEARLRCSPMKGHSHVYWYRQLPEEGLKFMVYLQKENIIDESGMPKERFSAEFPKEGPSILRIQQVVRGDSAAYFCASSPALNQPQHFGDGTRLSIL.

With regard to this clone: The sample contains more than one DNA sequence encoding this CDR3. The V call is TRBV4-1, the J call TRBJ1-1; D may be TRBD1 (6 bases). Germline CDR1 and CDR2: MGHRA and YSYEKL. CDR3 length: 12 amino acids. The V gene lost 4 bases and the J gene lost 5 bases, with 8 bases spanning the gap. This CDR3 is CASSRTGTEAFF. The CDR3 nucleotides read TGCGCCAGCAGCCGCACAGGGACTGAAGCTTTCTTT.

V and J are TRBV2 and TRBJ2-1; a possible D gene is TRBD2 (5 bases). The CDR3 spans 14 residues. From germline, CDR1 is SNHLY and CDR2 FYNNEI. The ends were cut back, 7 bases at V and 0 bases at J, with 10 bases in the middle. The CDR3 DNA reads TGTGCCAGCAAGAGGGAGCTCTCCTACAATGAGCAGTTCTTC. It yields the protein CASKRELSYNEQFF.

Only one count was recorded for this clone. The chain joins TRBV12-1 to TRBJ1-1; the D segment call TRBD1 is taken from the table without a DNA check. TRBV12-1 corresponds to a pseudogene. The CDR3 spans 12 residues. CDR3 loop: CASSARDSEAFF. Written as DNA, the CDR3 is TGTGCCAGCAGCGCCAGGGATAGTGAAGCTTTCTTT.

The gene calls are TRBV12-5 and TRBJ1-5; D is uncertain. CDR1 and CDR2 (germline): LGHNT, FRNRAP. V lost 3 bases, J lost 7 bases, and 7 bases lay in between. The CDR3 loop spans 12 amino acids. The CDR3 DNA reads as TGTGCTAGTGGTTTAGGAGAACAGCCCCAGCATTTT. It codes for CASGLGEQPQHF.

V is TRBV16 and J is TRBJ1-6, with TRBD1 matching 9 bases. V lost 4 bases and J lost 10; bases outside the gene matches: 8. This CDR3 is built from 15 residues. CDR1 and CDR2 (germline): KGHSY, FQNENV. CDR3 in amino acids: CASSRQGVMGSPLHF. CDR3 in DNA: TGTGCCAGCAGCCGACAGGGGGTTATGGGGTCACCCCTCCACTTT. The full variable domain, rest sourced from reference TRBV16 and TRBJ1-6, is GEEVAQTPKHLVRGEGQKAKLYCAPIKGHSYVFWYQQVLKNEFKFLISFQNENVFDETGMPKERFSAKCLPNSPCSLEIQATKLEDSAVYFCASSRQGVMGSPLHFGNGTRLTVT.

This clone was seen only a few times. V is TRBV29-1 and J is TRBJ2-3; 11 bases map to TRBD2. The CDR3 is made up of 14 amino acids. Germline V gene data show CDR1 as SQVTM and CDR2 as ANQGSEA. V shed 4 bases and J 4 bases; nucleotides not matched to a gene: 4. The CDR3 is CSVGLAGGADTQYF. The CDR3 nucleotides read TGCAGCGTTGGTTTAGCGGGAGGGGCAGATACGCAGTATTTT.

The gene calls are TRBV2 and TRBJ2-5, with a weak D call TRBD2 (5 bases). Germline CDR1 SNHLY, CDR2 FYNNEI. V was trimmed by 6 bases and J by 0 bases, leaving 8 bases between them. This CDR3 contains 13 residues. DNA of the CDR3: TGTGCCAGCAGGTCCGGGGACCAAGAGACCCAGTACTTC. The encoded protein is CASRSGDQETQYF.

A remark on this clone: This sample includes further DNA sequences coding for the same CDR3. The chain is built from TRBV5-1 and TRBJ1-1; D may be TRBD1 (5 bases). There are 16 residues in the CDR3. From germline, CDR1 is SGHRS and CDR2 YFSETQ. V was trimmed by 4 bases and J by 4 bases, leaving 20 bases between them. The CDR3, as DNA: TGCGCCAGCAGCAGTGGGACTCCCCCGGTTGGCACTGAAGCTTTCTTT. The encoded protein is CASSSGTPPVGTEAFF.

In its sample, this clone was seen once. The V and J genes are TRBV6-5 and TRBJ1-5; 9 bases align to TRBD1. The germline V gene has CDR1 MNHEY and CDR2 SVGAGI. Trimming took 4 bases from V and 2 from J; bases not matched to a gene: 3. This CDR3 spans 15 amino acids. Here the CDR3 DNA reads TGTGCCAGCAGTTCGGGACAGGGAGGCAATCAGCCCCAGCATTTT. It encodes CASSSGQGGNQPQHF.

Concerning this clone itself: Its ends do not fully match the called genes, so a read error is possible. V gene TRBV6-4 combines with J gene TRBJ2-3; 9 bases line up with TRBD2. The CDR3 has 16 amino acids. Germline CDR1 and CDR2: MRHNA and SNTAGT. CDR3 protein: CASSEGSGSSRDTQYF. In nucleotides, the CDR3 is TGTGCCAGCAGTGAGGGTAGCGGGAGCAGCAGAGATACGCAGTATTTT.

The chain has TRBV4-3 and TRBJ2-3; D might be TRBD2 (6 bases). This CDR3 is built from 16 residues. Deletions cut 0 bases from V and 1 base from J, with 11 bases between. Germline CDR1 is LGHNA and CDR2 is YSLEER. The CDR3 reads CASSQDPGTGTDTQYF. As DNA, the CDR3 is TGCGCCAGCAGCCAAGATCCGGGGACTGGCACAGATACGCAGTATTTT.

In this sample, this clone turned up a few times. V usage is TRBV5-1 and J usage is TRBJ1-1; 9 bases line up with TRBD1. This CDR3 is 16 amino acids long. Germline values: CDR1 SGHRS, CDR2 YFSETQ. V shed 4 bases, J shed 1 base, and the junction held 8 bases outside the gene matches. The CDR3 protein is CASSPSGQGSNTEAFF. CDR3 sequence (DNA): TGCGCCAGCAGCCCATCGGGACAGGGATCGAACACTGAAGCTTTCTTT.

This clone was seen more than once but under ten times. The V gene is TRBV14, the J gene TRBJ2-4; D is possibly TRBD2 (6 bases). The V and J ends lost 1 base and 3 bases respectively, with 10 bases between them. The CDR3 spans 15 residues. Germline loops: CDR1 SGHDN, CDR2 FVKESK. The CDR3 DNA sequence: TGTGCCAGCAGCCAAGGAACCGGGGGCAAAAACATTCAGTACTTC. This translates into CASSQGTGGKNIQYF.

The chain recombines TRBV21-1 with TRBJ2-7; TRBD1, the table's D call, was not compared with the DNA. TRBV21-1 counts as a pseudogene. The CDR3 loop spans 13 amino acids. The CDR3 DNA is TGTGCCAGCAGCTTGACAGGGGCCTACGAGCAGTACTTC. Its translation is CASSLTGAYEQYF.

The chain combines TRBV2 with TRBJ1-2, with TRBD1 as a possible D gene (5 bases). CDR1 is SNHLY and CDR2 is FYNNEI in the germline V gene. This CDR3 spans 12 amino acids. The V gene lost 7 bases and the J gene lost 2 bases, with 8 bases spanning the gap. The chain's CDR3 is CASTGRNYGYTF. The DNA of the CDR3 is TGTGCCAGCACAGGGAGGAACTATGGCTACACCTTC.

The count of this clone is one. The genes are TRBV25-1 and TRBJ1-3, with a weak D call TRBD1 (6 bases). The V end lost 6 bases, the J end lost 4 bases, and 10 bases lay between the germline ends. Germline loops: CDR1 MGHDK, CDR2 SYGVNS. This CDR3 is 13 amino acids long. The CDR3 protein is CASSLTGGNTIYF. The CDR3 coding sequence is TGTGCCAGCAGCCTGACAGGCGGAAACACCATATATTTT.

In this sample, this clone turned up once. The chain joins TRBV4-1 to TRBJ2-7; D might be TRBD2 (6 bases). Trimming shortened V by 3 bases and J by 3 bases, and 15 bases separated the two germline ends. This CDR3 contains 15 residues. The germline gives CDR1 MGHRA, CDR2 YSYEKL. In DNA, the CDR3 is TGCGCCAGCAGCCATCCCCCGTCCGGGGGCTACGAGCAGTACTTC. This gives the protein CASSHPPSGGYEQYF.

The chain has TRBV19 and TRBJ1-1; the match to TRBD1 covers 7 bases. Unmatched junction bases numbered 4, after V lost 8 bases and J lost 1 base. Germline-derived CDR1 and CDR2 are LNHDA and SQIVND (reference sequence). This CDR3 is 13 amino acids long. The CDR3 DNA follows: TGTGCCAGTGGGAGACAGGGGAACACTGAAGCTTTCTTT. Amino acid sequence: CASGRQGNTEAFF.